This TCR beta chain was identified in a study of neurological immune-mediated disorders. Regarding the study as a whole: Across subjects, expanded clones had no CDR3 amino acid sequences in common, pointing to private repertoires in all groups. When the repertoires were grouped phylogenetically, those of 18 of the 34 multiple sclerosis patients came together in a single cluster of related CDR3 sequences, which points to a possible repertoire-level signature.

With respect to this clonotype: What it recognizes is unknown.

The cDNA came from 5'RACE, which used 10-nucleotide random UMIs. Over 170 million TCR-beta sequences (from 15-18 subjects) were yielded by each sequencing run. MiXCR, run by TCRdb on the 5' RACE reads, gives a single entry per CDR3 protein. Among about 58,000 distinct CDR3 sequences listed, approximately 3.6% were seen once. The sequenced sample consisted of PBMCs. The sequence was obtained from a woman aged 55-69 years with multiple sclerosis.

In DNA form, the CDR3 reads TGTGCCAGCACCCCCCTGGAACGAGGGAGTGAAAAACTGTTTTTT. Residues: CASTPLERGSEKLFF. The chain combines TRBV5-5 with TRBJ1-4; D call uncertain. This CDR3 comprises 15 residues. Germline lookup yields CDR1 SGHKS and CDR2 YYEKEE (reference sequence). Trimming cost V 6 bases and J 7 bases, with 19 bases left between them.